What follows is one T cell receptor (beta chain) and its context. Its antigen remains unidentified. This specimen belongs to a study of shared clonotypes between healthy human individuals. With 1 base clipped from V and 12 bases from J, the junction kept 6 bases outside the gene matches. Germline V lookup: CDR1 SGHDN, CDR2 FVKESK. This CDR3 is 13 amino acids long. Only CD45RO-negative cells positively selected for CCR7 counted as naive CD8 cells, so terminally differentiated effector memory CD45RA+ cells were excluded. Researchers divided each subset's genomic DNA evenly across several immunoSEQ plates. Clones were read by immunoSEQ multiplex PCR, and TCRdb kept only the in-frame ones, dropping some. This sample has roughly 2.1 million clones, with approximately 94% found just once. Points from the study as a whole: Inspection by rarefaction showed sorted-subset sequencing to be incomplete despite large depth. Generally, estimated richness proved larger in naive subsets than it did in memory subsets.

Sequenced material: naive CD8+ T cells from PBMCs. This TCR was recovered from a man between 18 and 29 years old in good health. Some clones in this sample may be carry-over from other donors' samples. The chain carries TRBV14 and TRBJ2-1; 7 nucleotides line up with TRBD1. This chain's CDR3 is CASSQGQGVGQFF. The CDR3 nucleotides are TGTGCCAGCAGCCAAGGACAGGGAGTGGGGCAGTTCTTC.